This TCR beta chain is drawn from a study of CD8+ T cells in alopecia areata. Reverse transcribed after extraction, RNA yielded cDNA as the sequencing template. Here immunoSEQ multiplex PCR was the method, and the copy in TCRdb shows in-frame clones only, minus some. The sample records over 85,000 clones, 70% to 85% being singletons. Note on this clone: Other DNA sequences in this sample translate to the same CDR3.

Germline CDR1 SEHNR, CDR2 FQNEAQ (reference sequence). CDR3 size: 12 residues. Trimming cost V 1 base and J 9 bases, with 7 bases left between them. Treatment: oral pan-JAK inhibitor, 5-10 mg twice daily. J is TRBJ1-5 and V is TRBV7-9; D gene uncertain. The receptor comes from a human donor with alopecia areata. Here the sequenced sample was CD8+ T cells sorted from blood, taken around week 42, from a patient treated with tofacitinib. The CDR3 region has the DNA TGTGCCAGCAGCTTAGGTAGCCGGCCCCAGCATTTT. This sequence encodes CASSLGSRPQHF. The full variable domain, completed using reference TRBV7-9 and TRBJ1-5, is DTGVSQNPRHKITKRGQNVTFRCDPISEHNRLYWYRQTLGQGPEFLTYFQNEAQLEKSRLLSDRFSAERPKGSFSTLEIQRTEQGDSAMYLCASSLGSRPQHFGDGTRLSIL.